These 12 T cell receptor beta chains share one sample of origin, sequenced in a study of identical twins. TCRdb recomputed calls from the 5' RACE reads with MiXCR, one row per CDR3 protein. Of more than 350,000 distinct CDR3 sequences listed, roughly 9% are singletons. The sample taken for sequencing was naive T cells sorted from blood. The receptor source for this set is a woman in her forties or fifties in good health.

This chain joins TRBV5-1 and TRBJ2-1; D could derive from TRBD1 or TRBD2 (5 bases each). Germline V gene data show CDR1 as SGHRS and CDR2 as YFSETQ. Trimming took 1 base from V and 9 from J, leaving 26 bases between them. The CDR3 extends over 18 amino acids. The CDR3 DNA reads TGCGCCAGCAGCTTGAATGCCCTCCAGCTGAGGGGCAAAAGTGAGCAGTTCTTC. This codes for CASSLNALQLRGKSEQFF.

This clonotype was counted only a few times. This chain connects TRBV6-5 to TRBJ1-2; D perhaps matches TRBD1 (5 bases). The CDR3 contains 16 residues. Germline assignment: CDR1 MNHEY and CDR2 SVGAGI. V gave up 4 bases and J gave up 0 bases, with 15 bases separating them. CDR3 nucleotide sequence: TGTGCCAGCAGTTTCTCCGCCGGGACGGCTAACTATGGCTACACCTTC. Protein product: CASSFSAGTANYGYTF.

This clonotype turned up a few times. V gene TRBV24-1 combines with J gene TRBJ2-1; D not certain. The V and J ends lost 0 bases and 6 bases respectively, with 5 bases between them. Germline CDR1 is KGHDR and CDR2 is SFDVKD. The CDR3 length is 13 residues. CDR3 DNA sequence: TGTGCCACCAGTGATTTGAGGTCCAATGAGCAGTTCTTC. This sequence encodes CATSDLRSNEQFF.

This clonotype was observed at least ten times. The CDR3 here is CASSLDQGVTVSYEQYF. The CDR3 nucleotides read TGTGCCAGCAGTCTTGATCAAGGGGTTACCGTCTCCTACGAGCAGTACTTC. The V and J genes are TRBV28 and TRBJ2-7, with D perhaps TRBD1 (5 bases). CDR1 is MDHEN and CDR2 is SYDVKM in the germline V gene. This CDR3 has 17 amino acids. The V end was cut by 5 bases, the J end by 0 bases, with 20 bases between.

This clonotype appeared a few times. The CDR3 reads CASSLAGQGGTYNEQFF. CDR3 in DNA: TGTGCCAGCAGCCTGGCGGGACAAGGCGGGACCTACAATGAGCAGTTCTTC. The chain recombines TRBV4-2 with TRBJ2-1; D possibly uses TRBD1 or TRBD2 (6 bases each). This CDR3 is built from 17 residues. Trimming cost V 4 bases and J 2 bases, with 18 bases left between them. The germline CDR1 and CDR2 sequences are LGHNA and YNFKEQ.

The V gene is TRBV11-1, the J gene TRBJ2-2; D remains unclear. Germline V gives CDR1 SGHAT, CDR2 FQDESV (reference sequence). CDR3 length: 15 amino acids. Trimming stripped 2 bases from V and 0 bases from J, with 7 bases between. The CDR3 bases are TGTGCCAGCAGCTTAAAAACATCGAACACCGGGGAGCTGTTTTTT. Its translation: CASSLKTSNTGELFF.

This clonotype has a count of ten or more. The genes are TRBV12-3 or TRBV12-4 and TRBJ2-5; D remains unclear. This CDR3 contains 13 residues. With 8 bases removed from V and 0 bases from J, the gap between germline ends came to 10 bases. The CDR3 loop reads CASRNTYQETQYF. In nucleotides, the CDR3 is TGTGCCAGCCGCAATACGTACCAAGAGACCCAGTACTTC.

This clonotype has a handful of counts. The V and J genes are TRBV7-2 and TRBJ2-5, with D maybe TRBD2 (6 bases). V was cut by 4 bases and J by 5 bases, with 20 bases left in between. From germline, CDR1 is SGHTA and CDR2 FQGNSA. This CDR3 region has 16 residues. The chain's CDR3 is CASSSPVEGPRETQYF. The CDR3 region has the DNA TGTGCCAGCAGCTCCCCGGTGGAGGGACCAAGGGAGACCCAGTACTTC.

This clonotype showed up just a few times. V and J are TRBV4-1 and TRBJ2-7, with 7 bases aligning to TRBD2. Trimming at V came to 1 base and at J to 3 bases, leaving 6 bases not matched to a gene. The germline V gene has CDR1 MGHRA and CDR2 YSYEKL. The CDR3 contains 15 residues. The CDR3 bases are TGCGCCAGCAGCCAAGTTGGGGGAGGGGACTACGAGCAGTACTTC. Its translation is CASSQVGGGDYEQYF.

The chain recombines TRBV6-4 with TRBJ1-2; possibly TRBD1 for D (6 bases). Germline-derived CDR1 and CDR2 are MRHNA and SNTAGT. The CDR3 covers 16 residues. Trimming pared 6 bases from V and 4 bases from J, leaving 21 bases between. The CDR3 region is CASRVAAGESRYGYTF. CDR3 DNA: TGTGCCAGCAGAGTAGCGGCAGGGGAGTCCCGCTATGGCTACACCTTC.

This clonotype was detected only a few times. The chain carries TRBV10-3 and TRBJ2-7; 8 positions match TRBD2. J lost 6 bases, V lost 2 bases, and 9 bases had no gene match. The germline V gene has CDR1 ENHRY and CDR2 SYGVKD. The CDR3 totals 15 residues. CDR3 protein: CAISEGSGLAGEQYF. CDR3 sequence (DNA): TGTGCCATCAGTGAGGGCTCCGGACTAGCTGGCGAGCAGTACTTC.

This clonotype has more than one count but fewer than ten. The chain has TRBV6-5 and TRBJ2-2, with 8 positions matching TRBD2. This CDR3 spans 17 amino acids. V was pared by 0 bases and J by 0 bases, with 3 bases of the junction left unmatched. Germline values: CDR1 MNHEY, CDR2 SVGAGI. CDR3 residues: CASSYSAGGPNTGELFF. CDR3 sequence (DNA): TGTGCCAGCAGTTACTCGGCGGGAGGCCCGAACACCGGGGAGCTGTTTTTT.